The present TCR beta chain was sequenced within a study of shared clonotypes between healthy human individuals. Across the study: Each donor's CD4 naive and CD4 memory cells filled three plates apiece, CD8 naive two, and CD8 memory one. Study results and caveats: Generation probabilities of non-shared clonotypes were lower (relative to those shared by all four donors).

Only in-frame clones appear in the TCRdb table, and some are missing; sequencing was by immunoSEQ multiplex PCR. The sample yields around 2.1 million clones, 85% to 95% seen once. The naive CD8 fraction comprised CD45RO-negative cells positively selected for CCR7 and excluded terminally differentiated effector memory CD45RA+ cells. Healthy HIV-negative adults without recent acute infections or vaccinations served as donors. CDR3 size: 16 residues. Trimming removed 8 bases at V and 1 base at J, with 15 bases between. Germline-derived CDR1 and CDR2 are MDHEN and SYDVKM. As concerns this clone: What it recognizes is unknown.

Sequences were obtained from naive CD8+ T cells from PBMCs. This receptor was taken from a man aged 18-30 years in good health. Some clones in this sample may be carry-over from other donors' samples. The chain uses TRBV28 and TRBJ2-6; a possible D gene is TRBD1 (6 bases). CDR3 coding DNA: TGTGCCAGCGGTGGCAGGGGTTTATCTGGGGCCAACGTCCTGACTTTC. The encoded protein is CASGGRGLSGANVLTF.